This is a list of T cell receptor beta chains from one sample in a study of blood T cell repertoires in COVID-19. Measured with immunoSEQ multiplex PCR; TCRdb has only the in-frame clones, and not every one. The sample contains 70,000 to 95,000 clones, about 80% of which appear only once. The specimen sequenced was peripheral blood. The receptor source for this set is a human donor in a cohort sampled during active COVID-19. Both conserved end residues are part of each CDR3. The order of the fields is CDR3 protein, CDR3 DNA, D gene, CDR3 length, V gene, clone size, J gene. D genes are given only for firm matches. Some rows mark clone size as missing; the rest say once, few, many or name a class of expanded clone.

CASSKRTGGPATQYF,TGTGCCAGTAGTAAAAGGACAGGGGGCCCCGCGACGCAGTATTTT,TRBD1,15,TRBV19,NA,TRBJ2-3
CASSPPGAPNIYF,TGTGCCAGTAGTCCGCCTGGGGCGCCAAACATATATTTT,NA,13,TRBV19,NA,TRBJ1-3
CASMVGGSADTQYF,TGTGCCAGCATGGTCGGGGGTTCGGCAGATACGCAGTATTTT,NA,14,TRBV2,NA,TRBJ2-3
CASSLDRYTEAFF,TGTGCCAGCAGTCTGGACAGGTACACTGAAGCTTTCTTT,TRBD1,13,TRBV12-3/TRBV12-4,NA,TRBJ1-1
CASSPITGEYYGYTF,TGTGCCAGCTCACCTATAACAGGGGAATACTATGGCTACACCTTC,TRBD1,15,TRBV18,NA,TRBJ1-2
CATAPVPATSGGKYNEQFF,TGCGCCACCGCGCCCGTCCCCGCTACTAGCGGGGGTAAATACAATGAGCAGTTCTTC,TRBD2,19,TRBV5-1,NA,TRBJ2-1
CASSLGVTPSGELFF,TGTGCCAGCAGCTTAGGGGTTACACCGTCCGGGGAGCTGTTTTTT,NA,15,TRBV5-5,NA,TRBJ2-2
CAWSVSGAGDEQYF,TGTGCCTGGAGTGTCTCAGGGGCTGGCGACGAGCAGTACTTC,NA,14,TRBV30,NA,TRBJ2-7
CASSLGSRGGDKETQYF,TGTGCCAGCAGCTTAGGTTCTAGGGGAGGGGACAAAGAGACCCAGTACTTC,NA,17,TRBV11-2,once,TRBJ2-5
CASSFLGTAGEQYF,TGTGCCAGCAGCTTTTTAGGGACAGCCGGCGAGCAGTACTTC,TRBD1,14,TRBV5-6,NA,TRBJ2-7
CASSVGGSSNQPQHF,TGCGCCAGCAGCGTAGGGGGTTCAAGCAATCAGCCCCAGCATTTT,NA,15,TRBV5-1,NA,TRBJ1-5
CAWSRLAGGPQYF,TGTGCCTGGAGTAGGCTAGCGGGGGGGCCCCAGTACTTC,TRBD2,13,TRBV30,NA,TRBJ2-7
CASSLATTSAYEQYF,TGCGCCAGCAGCTTGGCGACGACTAGCGCCTACGAGCAGTACTTC,TRBD2,15,TRBV5-1,NA,TRBJ2-7
CASSPRLNLAGGREQFF,TGTGCCAGTAGCCCTAGACTCAATCTAGCGGGGGGGCGCGAGCAGTTCTTC,TRBD2,17,TRBV19,NA,TRBJ2-1
CASSRFGQGATGANVLTF,TGTGCCAGCAGCCGCTTCGGACAGGGAGCTACCGGGGCCAACGTCCTGACTTTC,TRBD1,18,TRBV7-9,NA,TRBJ2-6
CASNTGGNTIYF,TGTGCCAGCAATACAGGGGGAAACACCATATATTTT,NA,12,TRBV6-5,once,TRBJ1-3
CASRPGQPNYGYTF,TGTGCCAGCAGACCGGGACAGCCTAACTATGGCTACACCTTC,TRBD1,14,TRBV28,NA,TRBJ1-2
CATSDPQGGFGDTQYF,TGTGCCACCAGTGATCCACAGGGGGGGTTTGGAGATACGCAGTATTTT,NA,16,TRBV24-1,once,TRBJ2-3
CASSEQGNSNQPQHF,TGTGCCAGCAGCGAACAGGGGAATAGCAATCAGCCCCAGCATTTT,TRBD1,15,TRBV2,NA,TRBJ1-5
CASSSGQGLGETQYF,TGTGCCAGCAGCTCTGGACAGGGTCTTGGGGAGACCCAGTACTTC,TRBD1,15,TRBV7-3,NA,TRBJ2-5
CASTLTSGGQGEQFF,TGTGCCAGCACCCTGACTAGCGGGGGCCAAGGTGAGCAGTTCTTC,TRBD2,15,TRBV11-2,NA,TRBJ2-1
CASRHGPDTDYEQYF,TGTGCCAGCAGACACGGACCGGACACTGACTACGAGCAGTACTTC,NA,15,TRBV7-2,NA,TRBJ2-7
CASSTGQGNSPLHF,TGTGCCAGCAGCACGGGACAGGGGAATTCACCCCTCCACTTT,TRBD1,14,TRBV13,NA,TRBJ1-6
CASSIGQVNTEAFF,TGTGCCAGCAGTATAGGACAGGTGAACACTGAAGCTTTCTTT,TRBD1,14,TRBV5-6,NA,TRBJ1-1
CASRGWINQPQHF,TGTGCCAGCAGGGGCTGGATCAATCAGCCCCAGCATTTT,NA,13,TRBV6-5,NA,TRBJ1-5
CASSLSRVKGNTEAFF,TGTGCCAGCAGTTTATCGAGGGTGAAGGGGAACACTGAAGCTTTCTTT,NA,16,TRBV28,NA,TRBJ1-1
CASSRDRGQEQFF,TGTGCCAGCAGTCGAGACAGGGGGCAGGAGCAGTTCTTC,TRBD1,13,TRBV14,few,TRBJ2-1
CASSFFGGAGTDTQYF,TGTGCCAGCAGTTTTTTCGGCGGGGCAGGCACAGATACGCAGTATTTT,NA,16,TRBV28,NA,TRBJ2-3
CATSDSTGGPREQFF,TGTGCCACCAGTGATTCTACGGGAGGGCCTCGTGAGCAGTTCTTC,TRBD2,15,TRBV24-1,NA,TRBJ2-1
CASTRTGVINEKLFF,TGTGCCAGCACCAGGACAGGCGTCATTAATGAAAAACTGTTTTTT,TRBD1,15,TRBV7-9,once,TRBJ1-4
CASSLTGQLNTGELFF,TGTGCCAGCTCACTAACGGGACAGCTTAACACCGGGGAGCTGTTTTTT,TRBD1,16,TRBV18,NA,TRBJ2-2
CASSLRGTAIVPQFF,TGTGCCAGCAGCTTGAGGGGGACAGCGATCGTCCCGCAGTTCTTC,TRBD1,15,TRBV5-8,NA,TRBJ2-1
CASSPRGTSTDTQYF,TGTGCCAGCAGCCCCCGGGGGACTAGCACAGATACGCAGTATTTT,NA,15,TRBV6-6,NA,TRBJ2-3
CASRLGQGNSPLHF,TGTGCCAGCAGACTGGGACAGGGTAATTCACCCCTCCACTTT,TRBD1,14,TRBV3-1/TRBV3-2,NA,TRBJ1-6
CASSPKRVFNEKLFF,TGTGCCAGCAGCCCTAAGCGGGTTTTTAATGAAAAACTGTTTTTT,NA,15,TRBV7-8,NA,TRBJ1-4
CASSDVFSYEQYF,TGTGCCAGCAGTGACGTTTTTTCCTACGAGCAGTACTTC,NA,13,TRBV2,NA,TRBJ2-7
CASSTQGMNTEAFF,TGTGCCAGCTCCACACAGGGAATGAACACTGAAGCTTTCTTT,NA,14,TRBV18,NA,TRBJ1-1
CASSPPLGWDIQYF,TGTGCCAGCAGCCCCCCGCTAGGATGGGACATTCAGTACTTC,NA,14,TRBV21-1,few,TRBJ2-4
CASSTGGNYGYTF,TGTGCCAGCAGTACAGGGGGTAACTATGGCTACACCTTC,TRBD1,13,TRBV6-5,NA,TRBJ1-2
CASSLAGRGQETQYF,TGTGCCAGCAGCTTGGCCGGTAGGGGGCAAGAGACCCAGTACTTC,NA,15,TRBV5-6,NA,TRBJ2-5
CASSDTGGNTGELFF,TGTGCCAGCAGTGACACAGGGGGCAACACCGGGGAGCTGTTTTTT,TRBD1,15,TRBV2,once,TRBJ2-2
CASSPSGRQGMGYTF,TGTGCCAGCTCACCCTCGGGGCGACAGGGGATGGGCTACACCTTC,TRBD1,15,TRBV18,few,TRBJ1-2
CASSLFQGAKSRNEQFF,TGCGCCAGCAGCCTCTTCCAGGGGGCTAAATCCCGCAATGAGCAGTTCTTC,TRBD1,17,TRBV4-1,NA,TRBJ2-1
CASSLVGLTNGYTF,TGTGCCAGCAGCTTGGTTGGGTTAACTAATGGCTACACCTTC,NA,14,TRBV5-5,NA,TRBJ1-2
CASSLDRSSGNTIYF,TGTGCCAGCAGCCTCGATAGGAGCTCTGGAAACACCATATATTTT,NA,15,TRBV5-4,once,TRBJ1-3
CSVGTGKGSEAFF,TGCAGCGTTGGGACAGGGAAGGGATCCGAAGCTTTCTTT,TRBD1,13,TRBV29-1,NA,TRBJ1-1
CASSSAGTRGAGEQFF,TGTGCCAGCAGTTCCGCCGGGACTAGAGGTGCGGGTGAGCAGTTCTTC,TRBD2,16,TRBV7-2,NA,TRBJ2-1
CASSPGAAGADEQFF,TGTGCCAGCAGCCCCGGGGCAGCGGGGGCCGATGAGCAGTTCTTC,TRBD2,15,TRBV3-1/TRBV3-2,NA,TRBJ2-1
CASSQQGEQYF,TGTGCCAGCAGCCAACAGGGCGAGCAGTACTTC,NA,11,TRBV3-1/TRBV3-2,NA,TRBJ2-7
CASTSSRVLAKNIQYF,TGTGCCAGCACCTCAAGTCGGGTGCTAGCCAAAAACATTCAGTACTTC,NA,16,TRBV13,NA,TRBJ2-4
CASSLESYEQYF,TGTGCCAGCAGTTTAGAGAGCTACGAGCAGTACTTC,NA,12,TRBV12-3/TRBV12-4,once,TRBJ2-7
CASSEWLAGGTQYF,TGTGCCAGCAGTGAATGGCTGGCGGGGGGGACCCAGTACTTC,TRBD2,14,TRBV6-1,once,TRBJ2-5
CASSHSMGLAGVGEYEQYF,TGCGCCAGCAGCCACTCGATGGGGTTAGCGGGAGTGGGGGAATACGAGCAGTACTTC,TRBD2,19,TRBV4-1,NA,TRBJ2-7
CASSLGPTVNTEAFF,TGCGCCAGCAGCTTGGGTCCCACGGTGAACACTGAAGCTTTCTTT,NA,15,TRBV5-1,NA,TRBJ1-1
CASSLSLGLAGNSYNEQFF,TGTGCCAGCAGTTTATCCCTTGGACTAGCGGGGAACTCATACAATGAGCAGTTCTTC,TRBD2,19,TRBV28,NA,TRBJ2-1
CASKRQDRYNEQFF,TGTGCCAGCAAGCGGCAGGATCGGTACAATGAGCAGTTCTTC,NA,14,TRBV6-5,NA,TRBJ2-1
CASSLTERGTQYF,TGTGCCAGCAGCTTAACGGAGCGGGGTACGCAGTATTTT,TRBD2,13,TRBV7-3,NA,TRBJ2-3
CASIRLAADTQYF,TGTGCCAGCATTCGACTAGCTGCAGATACGCAGTATTTT,TRBD2,13,TRBV2,NA,TRBJ2-3
CASREQGAGNSYEQYF,TGTGCCAGCAGAGAACAGGGGGCAGGGAACTCCTACGAGCAGTACTTC,TRBD1,16,TRBV28,NA,TRBJ2-7